The rows below give T cell receptor beta chains drawn from one sample of a study of PD-L1 blockade in urothelial cancer. TCRdb's table, derived via immunoSEQ multiplex PCR, lists solely in-frame clones and lacks some. The repertoire holds around 100,000 clones, around 82% seen once, with roughly 2.3% in the top ten. Source: PBMCs, taken around atezolizumab (anti-PD-L1) treatment. The receptors come from a man aged 50 to 59 with urothelial cancer. The CDR3 runs from the conserved cysteine through the conserved F or W. Each record gives: clone size, J gene, D gene, V gene, CDR3 DNA, CDR3 protein. D genes are given only for firm matches. Clone size is shown for a subset of rows, as once, few, many or a class of expanded clone.

clone size: NA
J gene: TRBJ2-3
D gene: TRBD1
V gene: TRBV7-9
CDR3 DNA: TGTGCCAGCAGTTCGAGGACAGGGCTCACAGATACGCAGTATTTT
CDR3 protein: CASSSRTGLTDTQYF

clone size: once
J gene: TRBJ2-3
D gene: NA
V gene: TRBV15
CDR3 DNA: TGTGCCACCAGCAGAGGCGACACAGATACGCAGTATTTT
CDR3 protein: CATSRGDTDTQYF

clone size: NA
J gene: TRBJ1-1
D gene: NA
V gene: TRBV5-1
CDR3 DNA: TGCGCCAGCAGCTTTGGATCAGGAGGCACTGAAGCTTTCTTT
CDR3 protein: CASSFGSGGTEAFF

clone size: NA
J gene: TRBJ2-5
D gene: NA
V gene: TRBV7-9
CDR3 DNA: TGTGCCAGCAGCCACTCAGAGACCCAGTACTTC
CDR3 protein: CASSHSETQYF

clone size: NA
J gene: TRBJ2-7
D gene: TRBD2
V gene: TRBV4-2
CDR3 DNA: TGTGCCAGCAGCAAGACATACGGGACTAGCGGGACTGCCTACGAGCAGTACTTC
CDR3 protein: CASSKTYGTSGTAYEQYF

clone size: NA
J gene: TRBJ2-3
D gene: NA
V gene: TRBV19
CDR3 DNA: TGTGCCAGTAGTAACCCATTGGGGGCCTTTAGCACAGATACGCAGTATTTT
CDR3 protein: CASSNPLGAFSTDTQYF

clone size: NA
J gene: TRBJ2-7
D gene: TRBD2
V gene: TRBV6-1
CDR3 DNA: TGTGCCGGCATGGGGACTAGGGGACACTACGAGCAGTACTTC
CDR3 protein: CAGMGTRGHYEQYF

clone size: NA
J gene: TRBJ2-1
D gene: NA
V gene: TRBV5-4
CDR3 DNA: TGTGCCAGCAGCTCGGTAAACTACAATGAGCAGTTCTTC
CDR3 protein: CASSSVNYNEQFF

clone size: NA
J gene: TRBJ2-3
D gene: NA
V gene: TRBV18
CDR3 DNA: TGTGCCAGCTCACCAGTAGGCGGCTCCACAGATACGCAGTATTTT
CDR3 protein: CASSPVGGSTDTQYF

clone size: NA
J gene: TRBJ1-2
D gene: TRBD1
V gene: TRBV6-6
CDR3 DNA: TGTGCCAGCAGTTACTCGAGGGACAGTTATGGCTACACCTTC
CDR3 protein: CASSYSRDSYGYTF

clone size: NA
J gene: TRBJ2-1
D gene: TRBD2
V gene: TRBV6-1
CDR3 DNA: TGTGCCAGCAGTGAAGCGGTAGGACTAGCAATCGAGCAGTTCTTC
CDR3 protein: CASSEAVGLAIEQFF

clone size: NA
J gene: TRBJ2-3
D gene: TRBD1
V gene: TRBV9
CDR3 DNA: TGTGCCAGCAGCGTAGGAACGGCGGTGGGGACAGGGGGAGATACGCAGTATTTT
CDR3 protein: CASSVGTAVGTGGDTQYF

clone size: NA
J gene: TRBJ2-7
D gene: TRBD1
V gene: TRBV5-1
CDR3 DNA: TGCGCCAGCAGCCCCCAGGGGGCTAGAGACGAGCAGTACTTC
CDR3 protein: CASSPQGARDEQYF

clone size: NA
J gene: TRBJ1-6
D gene: TRBD1
V gene: TRBV30
CDR3 DNA: TGTGCCTGGAGTCTCCGGGACAGGGGATTCGAGTATAATTCACCCCTCCACTTT
CDR3 protein: CAWSLRDRGFEYNSPLHF

clone size: NA
J gene: TRBJ1-2
D gene: TRBD1
V gene: TRBV4-1
CDR3 DNA: TGCGCCAGCGCCTACCGAGGACAGGATGGCTACACCTTC
CDR3 protein: CASAYRGQDGYTF

clone size: NA
J gene: TRBJ1-6
D gene: NA
V gene: TRBV6-6
CDR3 DNA: TGTGCCAGCAGTCGCGGGTCCCAGCGCGGGGATTCACCCCTCCACTTT
CDR3 protein: CASSRGSQRGDSPLHF

clone size: NA
J gene: TRBJ2-5
D gene: NA
V gene: TRBV2
CDR3 DNA: TGTGCCAGCAGTGTTTCGGCGGAAGAGACCCAGTACTTC
CDR3 protein: CASSVSAEETQYF

clone size: NA
J gene: TRBJ2-6
D gene: TRBD2
V gene: TRBV29-1
CDR3 DNA: TGCAGCGTTGAGAGACTAGCGGGAGGGGTTGGGGCCAACGTCCTGACTTTC
CDR3 protein: CSVERLAGGVGANVLTF

clone size: NA
J gene: TRBJ2-2
D gene: NA
V gene: TRBV7-3
CDR3 DNA: TGTGCCAGCGTGGACAGGAACACCGGGGAGCTGTTTTTT
CDR3 protein: CASVDRNTGELFF

clone size: NA
J gene: TRBJ1-5
D gene: TRBD1
V gene: TRBV28
CDR3 DNA: TGTGCCAGCAGCTCCCGGGACAGGGCGGGCCAGCCCCAGCATTTT
CDR3 protein: CASSSRDRAGQPQHF

clone size: NA
J gene: TRBJ1-2
D gene: TRBD1
V gene: TRBV28
CDR3 DNA: TGTGCCAGCAGTTCCTCGACAGGGGGCAACTATGGCTACACCTTC
CDR3 protein: CASSSSTGGNYGYTF

clone size: once
J gene: TRBJ2-7
D gene: NA
V gene: TRBV27
CDR3 DNA: TGTGCCAGCAGTTTATCGATGGGGGCCTTTGGTTACGAGCAGTACTTC
CDR3 protein: CASSLSMGAFGYEQYF